The following is a TCR beta chain sequence with its context. Its cognate antigen is unknown. The entry originates in a study of CD8+ T cells in alopecia areata. The treatment here: oral pan-JAK inhibitor, 5-10 mg twice daily. Punch biopsies of lesional scalp, plus peripheral blood, were taken from alopecia areata patients. The sequencing template was cDNA reverse transcribed from extracted RNA. Using immunoSEQ multiplex PCR, the repertoire was profiled, and TCRdb retains in-frame clones only, with some absent. The data contain some 130,000 clones, around 50% of them singletons. From germline, CDR1 is GTSNPN and CDR2 SVGIG (reference sequence). Trimming stripped 5 bases from V and 0 bases from J, with 17 bases between. The CDR3 has 16 residues. Whole-study findings and limits: Tofacitinib significantly decreased scalp clonality and expanded CD8+ clones among top 100. Across lesional scalp, and particularly alopecia totalis/universalis, clonality surpassed that of normal scalp. Sharing of TCR sequences between patients (possibly for HLA-related reasons) was less clear than in mice.

The chain has TRBV30 and TRBJ2-1; no firm D call. This sequence was found in a human donor with alopecia areata. The sample was CD8+ T cells sorted from blood, taken at week 4, from a patient treated with tofacitinib. The CDR3 bases are TGTGCCTGGGCGGACGGGCCCTACCACTCCTACAATGAGCAGTTCTTC. Amino acid sequence: CAWADGPYHSYNEQFF.